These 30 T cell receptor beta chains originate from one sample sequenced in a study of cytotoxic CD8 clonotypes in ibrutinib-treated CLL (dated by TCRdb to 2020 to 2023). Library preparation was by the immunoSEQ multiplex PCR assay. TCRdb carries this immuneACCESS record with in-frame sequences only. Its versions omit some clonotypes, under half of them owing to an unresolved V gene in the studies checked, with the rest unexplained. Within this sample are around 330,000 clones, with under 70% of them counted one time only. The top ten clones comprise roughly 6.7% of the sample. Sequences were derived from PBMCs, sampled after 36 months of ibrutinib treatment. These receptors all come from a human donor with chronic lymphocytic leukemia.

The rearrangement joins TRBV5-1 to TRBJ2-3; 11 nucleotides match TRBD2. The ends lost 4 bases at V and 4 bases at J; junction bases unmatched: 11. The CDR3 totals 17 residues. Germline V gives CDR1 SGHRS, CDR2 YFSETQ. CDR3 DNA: TGCGCCAGCAGCGCTCTAAGTAGCGGGGGGGTGTCAGATACGCAGTATTTT. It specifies CASSALSSGGVSDTQYF.

For the CDR3, the DNA is TGCGCCAGCAGCCAGAATACGGTCCCCTACGAGCAGTACTTC. Translating it yields CASSQNTVPYEQYF. This chain joins TRBV5-1 and TRBJ2-7; D call uncertain. The V end was cut by 4 bases, the J end by 2 bases, with 13 bases between. This CDR3 is 14 amino acids long. Germline V gene lookup returns CDR1 SGHRS and CDR2 YFSETQ.

CDR3 sequence: CATSRDGVEMNTEAFF. CDR3 nucleotide sequence: TGTGCCACCAGCAGAGATGGGGTTGAGATGAACACTGAAGCTTTCTTT. The chain is built from TRBV15 and TRBJ1-1; D uncertain. V was clipped by 0 bases and J by 0 bases, with 11 bases between them. The CDR3 spans 16 residues. Per the germline V gene, CDR1 is LNHNV and CDR2 is YYDKDF (reference sequence).

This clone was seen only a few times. The CDR3: CASSPRAGDTEAFF. The CDR3 DNA sequence: TGCGCCAGCAGCCCCCGGGCGGGAGACACTGAAGCTTTCTTT. The chain links TRBV5-1 to TRBJ1-1; D remains ambiguous. Looked up from germline, CDR1 is SGHRS and CDR2 is YFSETQ. Deletions cut 4 bases from V and 3 bases from J, with 13 bases between. The CDR3 consists of 14 residues.

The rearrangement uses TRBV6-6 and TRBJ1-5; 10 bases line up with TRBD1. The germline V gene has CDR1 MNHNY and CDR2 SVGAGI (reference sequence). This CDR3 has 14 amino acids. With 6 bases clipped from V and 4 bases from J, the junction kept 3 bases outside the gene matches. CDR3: CASSGGQGNQPQHF. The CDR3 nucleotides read TGTGCCAGCAGCGGGGGACAGGGGAATCAGCCCCAGCATTTT.

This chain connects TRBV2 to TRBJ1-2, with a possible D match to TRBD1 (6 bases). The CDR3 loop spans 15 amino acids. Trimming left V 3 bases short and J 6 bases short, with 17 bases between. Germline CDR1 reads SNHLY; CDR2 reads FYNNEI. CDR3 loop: CASSDGQLDRDGYTF. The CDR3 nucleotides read TGTGCCAGCAGTGACGGACAGTTAGATAGGGATGGCTACACCTTC.

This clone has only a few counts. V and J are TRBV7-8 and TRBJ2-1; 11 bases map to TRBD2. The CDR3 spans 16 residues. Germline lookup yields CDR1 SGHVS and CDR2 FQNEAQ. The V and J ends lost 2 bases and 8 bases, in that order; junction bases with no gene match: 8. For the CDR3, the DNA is TGTGCCAGCAGCTTAAGGCGACTAGCGGGATTGCATGAGCAGTTCTTC. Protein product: CASSLRRLAGLHEQFF.

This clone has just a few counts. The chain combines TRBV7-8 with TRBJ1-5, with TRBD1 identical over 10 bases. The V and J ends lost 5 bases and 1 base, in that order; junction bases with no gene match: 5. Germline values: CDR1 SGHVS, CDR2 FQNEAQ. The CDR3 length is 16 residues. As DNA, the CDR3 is TGTGCCAGCAGCCAAGGGACAGGGGTAAGCAATCAGCCCCAGCATTTT. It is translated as CASSQGTGVSNQPQHF.

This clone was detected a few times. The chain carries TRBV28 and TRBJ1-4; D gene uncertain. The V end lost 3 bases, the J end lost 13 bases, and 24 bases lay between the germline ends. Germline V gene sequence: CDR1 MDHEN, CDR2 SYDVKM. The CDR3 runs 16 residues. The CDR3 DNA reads TGTGCCAGCAGTTTGGGTATAGGTTCCCTAGCTGGTATACTGTTTTTT. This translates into CASSLGIGSLAGILFF.

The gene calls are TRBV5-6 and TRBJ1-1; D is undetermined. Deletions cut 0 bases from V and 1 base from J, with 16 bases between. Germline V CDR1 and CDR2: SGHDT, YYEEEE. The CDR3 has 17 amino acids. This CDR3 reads CASSLAASWVSNTEAFF. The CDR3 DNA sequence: TGTGCCAGCAGCTTGGCCGCCTCGTGGGTTTCGAACACTGAAGCTTTCTTT.

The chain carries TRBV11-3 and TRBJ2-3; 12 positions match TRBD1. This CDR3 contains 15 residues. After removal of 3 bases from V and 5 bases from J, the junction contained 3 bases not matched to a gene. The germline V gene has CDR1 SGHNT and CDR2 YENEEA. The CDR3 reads CASSLGQGAKDTQYF. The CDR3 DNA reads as TGTGCCAGCAGCTTGGGACAGGGGGCGAAAGATACGCAGTATTTT. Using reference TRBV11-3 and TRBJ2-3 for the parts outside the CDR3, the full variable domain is EAGVVQSPRYKIIEKKQPVAFWCNPISGHNTLYWYLQNLGQGPELLIRYENEEAVDDSQLPKDRFSAERLKGVDSTLKIQPAELGDSAVYLCASSLGQGAKDTQYFGPGTRLTVL.

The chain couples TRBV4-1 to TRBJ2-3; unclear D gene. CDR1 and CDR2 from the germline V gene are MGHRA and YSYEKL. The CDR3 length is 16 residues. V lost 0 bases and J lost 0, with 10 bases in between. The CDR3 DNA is TGCGCCAGCAGCCAAGATACGGTAGCCAGCACAGATACGCAGTATTTT. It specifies CASSQDTVASTDTQYF.

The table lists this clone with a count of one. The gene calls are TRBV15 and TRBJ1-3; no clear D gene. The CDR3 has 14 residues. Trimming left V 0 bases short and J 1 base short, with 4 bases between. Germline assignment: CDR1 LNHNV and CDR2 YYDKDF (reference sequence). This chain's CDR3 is CATSRDLSGNTIYF. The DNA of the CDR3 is TGTGCCACCAGCAGAGATCTTTCTGGAAACACCATATATTTT.

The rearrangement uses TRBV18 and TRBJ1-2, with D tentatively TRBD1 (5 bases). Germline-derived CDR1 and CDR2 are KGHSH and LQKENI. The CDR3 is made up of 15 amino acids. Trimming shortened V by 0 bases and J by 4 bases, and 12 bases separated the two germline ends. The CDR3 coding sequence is TGTGCCAGCTCACCACCTAACGGGGCCGGCTATGGCTACACCTTC. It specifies CASSPPNGAGYGYTF. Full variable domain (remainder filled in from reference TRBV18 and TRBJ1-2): NAGVMQNPRHLVRRRGQEARLRCSPMKGHSHVYWYRQLPEEGLKFMVYLQKENIIDESGMPKERFSAEFPKEGPSILRIQQVVRGDSAAYFCASSPPNGAGYGYTFGSGTRLTVV.

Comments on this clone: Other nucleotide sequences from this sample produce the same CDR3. The CDR3: CASSAGLSYEQYF. CDR3 nucleotide sequence: TGTGCCAGCAGCGCGGGCTTATCCTACGAGCAGTACTTC. This chain uses TRBV9 with TRBJ2-7; D call uncertain. V shed 3 bases and J shed 1 base, with 8 bases lying between them. The CDR3 has 13 amino acids. Germline lookup yields CDR1 SGDLS and CDR2 YYNGEE.

CDR3 sequence (DNA): TGTGCCAGCAGCTCAAGACAGATCCCGAACACTGAAGCTTTCTTT. Its translation: CASSSRQIPNTEAFF. The genes are TRBV7-9 and TRBJ1-1, with D possibly TRBD1 on 5 matching bases. This CDR3 comprises 15 residues. Trimming removed 4 bases at V and 1 base at J, with 13 bases between. The germline CDR1 and CDR2 sequences are SEHNR and FQNEAQ (reference sequence). Combining the CDR3 with reference TRBV7-9 and TRBJ1-1 gives the whole variable domain DTGVSQNPRHKITKRGQNVTFRCDPISEHNRLYWYRQTLGQGPEFLTYFQNEAQLEKSRLLSDRFSAERPKGSFSTLEIQRTEQGDSAMYLCASSSRQIPNTEAFFGQGTRLTVV.

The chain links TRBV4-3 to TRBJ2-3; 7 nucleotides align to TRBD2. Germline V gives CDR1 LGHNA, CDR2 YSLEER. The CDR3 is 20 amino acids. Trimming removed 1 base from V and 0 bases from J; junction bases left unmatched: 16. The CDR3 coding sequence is TGCGCCAGCAGCCAAGGTGGGAACTGGTATAGCGGGCCTAGCACAGATACGCAGTATTTT. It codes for CASSQGGNWYSGPSTDTQYF.

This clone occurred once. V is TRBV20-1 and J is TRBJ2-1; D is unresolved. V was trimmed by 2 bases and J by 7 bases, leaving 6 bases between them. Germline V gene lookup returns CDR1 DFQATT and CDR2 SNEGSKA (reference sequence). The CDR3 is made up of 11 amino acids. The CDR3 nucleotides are TGCAGTGCTAGATTCTGGAATGAGCAGTTCTTC. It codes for CSARFWNEQFF.

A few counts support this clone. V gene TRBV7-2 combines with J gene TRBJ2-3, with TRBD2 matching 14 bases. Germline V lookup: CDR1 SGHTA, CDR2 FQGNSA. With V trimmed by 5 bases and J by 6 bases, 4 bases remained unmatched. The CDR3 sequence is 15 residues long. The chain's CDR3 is CASSRLAGGPDTQYF. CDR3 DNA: TGTGCCAGCAGCCGACTAGCGGGGGGGCCCGATACGCAGTATTTT.

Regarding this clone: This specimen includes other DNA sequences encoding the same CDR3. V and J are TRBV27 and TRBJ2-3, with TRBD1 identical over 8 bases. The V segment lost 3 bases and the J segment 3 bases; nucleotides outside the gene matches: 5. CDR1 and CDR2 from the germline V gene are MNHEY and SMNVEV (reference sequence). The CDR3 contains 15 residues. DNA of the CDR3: TGTGCCAGCAGTTTTGCAGGACAGGGTACAGATACGCAGTATTTT. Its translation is CASSFAGQGTDTQYF.

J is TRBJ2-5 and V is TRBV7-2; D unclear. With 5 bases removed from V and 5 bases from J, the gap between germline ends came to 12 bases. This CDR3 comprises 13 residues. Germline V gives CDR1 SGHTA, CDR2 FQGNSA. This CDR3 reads CASSQARMETQYF. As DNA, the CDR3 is TGTGCCAGCAGCCAGGCTAGGATGGAGACCCAGTACTTC.

CDR3: CASSQWGEQSNEQFF. The CDR3 DNA follows: TGTGCCAGCAGCCAGTGGGGGGAACAGAGCAATGAGCAGTTCTTC. The gene calls are TRBV7-9 and TRBJ2-1, with D perhaps matching TRBD2 (6 bases). The ends were cut back, 5 bases at V and 6 bases at J, with 17 bases in the middle. Germline V lookup: CDR1 SEHNR, CDR2 FQNEAQ (reference sequence). The CDR3 totals 15 residues. The whole variable domain, remainder taken from reference TRBV7-9 and TRBJ2-1, is DTGVSQNPRHKITKRGQNVTFRCDPISEHNRLYWYRQTLGQGPEFLTYFQNEAQLEKSRLLSDRFSAERPKGSFSTLEIQRTEQGDSAMYLCASSQWGEQSNEQFFGPGTRLTVL.

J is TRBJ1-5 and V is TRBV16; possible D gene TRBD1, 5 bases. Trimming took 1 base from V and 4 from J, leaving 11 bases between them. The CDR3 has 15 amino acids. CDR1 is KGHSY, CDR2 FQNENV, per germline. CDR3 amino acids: CASSQFGAGNQPQHF. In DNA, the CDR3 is TGTGCCAGCAGCCAATTTGGGGCAGGGAATCAGCCCCAGCATTTT.

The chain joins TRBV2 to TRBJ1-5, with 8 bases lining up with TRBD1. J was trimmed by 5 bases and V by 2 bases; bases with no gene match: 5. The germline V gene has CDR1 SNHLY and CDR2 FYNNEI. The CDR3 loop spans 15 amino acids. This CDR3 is CASSELAGGYQPQHF. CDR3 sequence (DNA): TGTGCCAGCAGTGAATTGGCAGGGGGCTATCAGCCCCAGCATTTT.

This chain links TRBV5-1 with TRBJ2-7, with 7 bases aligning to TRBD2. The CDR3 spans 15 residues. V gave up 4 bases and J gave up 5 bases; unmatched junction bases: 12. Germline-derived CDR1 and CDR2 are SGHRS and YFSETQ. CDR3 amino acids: CASSANGGTLDEQYF. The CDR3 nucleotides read TGCGCCAGCAGCGCCAACGGGGGGACGTTAGACGAGCAGTACTTC.

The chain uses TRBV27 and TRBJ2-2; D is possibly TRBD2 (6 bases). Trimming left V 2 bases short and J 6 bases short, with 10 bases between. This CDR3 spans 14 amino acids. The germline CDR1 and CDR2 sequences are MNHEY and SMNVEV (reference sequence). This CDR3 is CASSLGGIAGELFF. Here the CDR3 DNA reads TGTGCCAGCAGTTTAGGGGGGATAGCCGGGGAGCTGTTTTTT.

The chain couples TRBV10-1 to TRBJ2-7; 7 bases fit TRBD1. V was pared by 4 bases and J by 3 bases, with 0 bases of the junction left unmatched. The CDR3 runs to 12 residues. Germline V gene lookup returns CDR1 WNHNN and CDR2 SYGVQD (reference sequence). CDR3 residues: CASSGDSYEQYF. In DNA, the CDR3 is TGCGCCAGCAGTGGGGACAGCTACGAGCAGTACTTC.

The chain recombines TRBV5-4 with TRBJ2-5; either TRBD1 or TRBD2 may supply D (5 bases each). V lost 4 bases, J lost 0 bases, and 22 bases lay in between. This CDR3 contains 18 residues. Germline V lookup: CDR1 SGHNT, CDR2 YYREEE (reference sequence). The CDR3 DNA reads TGTGCCAGCAGCGCGCCTAAGGGGAGTTCGGGCCACCAAGAGACCCAGTACTTC. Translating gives CASSAPKGSSGHQETQYF.

The CDR3 sequence: CSVDHGSTDTQYF. The CDR3 bases are TGCAGCGTTGACCACGGGAGCACAGATACGCAGTATTTT. The J gene is TRBJ2-3, the V gene TRBV29-1, with D hard to call. There are 13 residues in the CDR3. Trimming removed 3 bases at V and 0 bases at J, with 7 bases between. CDR1 is SQVTM and CDR2 is ANQGSEA in the germline V gene.

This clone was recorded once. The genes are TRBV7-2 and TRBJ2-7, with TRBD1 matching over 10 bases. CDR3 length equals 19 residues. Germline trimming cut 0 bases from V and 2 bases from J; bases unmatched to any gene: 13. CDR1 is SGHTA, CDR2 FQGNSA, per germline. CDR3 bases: TGTGCCAGCAGCTTAGCGGGGGGACCGACAGGGGGCACCACCTACGAGCAGTACTTC. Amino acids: CASSLAGGPTGGTTYEQYF.